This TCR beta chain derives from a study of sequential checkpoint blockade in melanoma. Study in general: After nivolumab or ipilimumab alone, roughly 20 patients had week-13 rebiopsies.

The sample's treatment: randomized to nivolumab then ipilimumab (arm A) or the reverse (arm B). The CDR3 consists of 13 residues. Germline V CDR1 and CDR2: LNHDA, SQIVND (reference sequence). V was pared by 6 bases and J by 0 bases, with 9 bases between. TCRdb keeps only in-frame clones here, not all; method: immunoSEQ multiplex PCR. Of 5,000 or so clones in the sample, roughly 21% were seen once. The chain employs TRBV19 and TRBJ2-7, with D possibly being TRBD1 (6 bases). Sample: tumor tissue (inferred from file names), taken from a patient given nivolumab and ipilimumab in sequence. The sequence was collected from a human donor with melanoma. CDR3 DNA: TGTGCCAGTAGCCGACAGGCCTCCTACGAGCAGTACTTC. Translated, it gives CASSRQASYEQYF. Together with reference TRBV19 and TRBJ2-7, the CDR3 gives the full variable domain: DGGITQSPKYLFRKEGQNVTLSCEQNLNHDAMYWYRQDPGQGLRLIYYSQIVNDFQKGDIAEGYSVSREKKESFPLTVTSAQKNPTAFYLCASSRQASYEQYFGPGTRLTVT.